A single TCR beta chain is shown here with its context. The sample belongs to a study of blood T cell repertoires in COVID-19. Original methodology: Reference gene primer amplification yielded estimated nucleated cell counts. Assay: immunoSEQ multiplex PCR; the TCRdb copy retains only in-frame clones and omits some. D and trimming come from the DNA, and the V and J calls and clone size come from that table. The table lists about 180,000 clones, about 87% of them singletons. Sequenced: peripheral blood. The receptor was derived from a woman aged 30 to 39 with acute or convalescent COVID-19.

The CDR3 reads CASSQGLRTSGITDTQYF. As DNA, the CDR3 is TGCGCCAGCAGCCAAGGGCTTAGGACTAGCGGGATCACAGATACGCAGTATTTT. The chain links TRBV4-1 to TRBJ2-3; 12 positions match TRBD2. This CDR3 has 18 residues. V dropped 1 base and J dropped 2; count of bases not matched to a gene: 7. The V gene's germline CDR1 is MGHRA and CDR2 YSYEKL.